A few counts support the clone carrying this T cell receptor beta chain. Trimming took 1 base from V and 0 from J, leaving 13 bases between them. The CDR3 is made up of 17 amino acids. The germline V gene encodes CDR1 MGHRA and CDR2 YSYEKL. From the 5' RACE reads, TCRdb called clonotypes with MiXCR, one entry per CDR3 protein. This table has 300,000 to 350,000 distinct CDR3 sequences, over 12% appearing once. This sample was included in a study of CD8 T cells in ankylosing spondylitis. This chain uses TRBV4-1 with TRBJ2-1, with D possibly being TRBD2 (5 bases). The sequence came from a male donor with ankylosing spondylitis or in good health (not recorded which). The specimen was blood, either unsorted or a sorted T cell fraction (not recorded which). This CDR3 reads CASSQGRQRTSYNEQFF. CDR3 in DNA: TGCGCCAGCAGCCAAGGAAGGCAGCGGACCTCCTACAATGAGCAGTTCTTC.